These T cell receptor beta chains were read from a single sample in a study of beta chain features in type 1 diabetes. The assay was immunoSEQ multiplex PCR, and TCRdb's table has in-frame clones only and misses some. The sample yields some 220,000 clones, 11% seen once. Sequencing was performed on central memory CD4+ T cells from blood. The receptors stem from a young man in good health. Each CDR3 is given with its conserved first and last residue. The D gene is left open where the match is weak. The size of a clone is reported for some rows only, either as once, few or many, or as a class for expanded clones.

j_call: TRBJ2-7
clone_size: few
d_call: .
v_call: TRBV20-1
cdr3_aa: CSAPKVEQYF
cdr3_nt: TGCAGTGCTCCCAAGGTAGAGCAGTACTTC

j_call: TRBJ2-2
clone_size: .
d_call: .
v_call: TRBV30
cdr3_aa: CAWKESGELFF
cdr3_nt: TGTGCCTGGAAAGAGAGCGGGGAGCTGTTTTTT

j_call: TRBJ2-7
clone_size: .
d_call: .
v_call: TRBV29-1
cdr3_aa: CSAQGSGAAGEQYF
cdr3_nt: TGCAGCGCCCAGGGGAGCGGGGCGGCGGGGGAGCAGTACTTC

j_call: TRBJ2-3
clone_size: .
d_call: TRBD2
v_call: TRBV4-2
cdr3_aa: CASSHAGGGADTQYF
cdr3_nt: TGTGCCAGCAGCCATGCGGGAGGAGGGGCAGATACGCAGTATTTT

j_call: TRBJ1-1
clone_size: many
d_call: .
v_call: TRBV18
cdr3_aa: CASSSASEAFF
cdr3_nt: TGTGCCAGCTCATCCGCTTCGGAAGCTTTCTTT

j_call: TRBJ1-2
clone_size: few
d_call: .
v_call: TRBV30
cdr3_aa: CAWSVRANYGYTF
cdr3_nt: TGTGCCTGGAGTGTACGGGCTAACTATGGCTACACCTTC

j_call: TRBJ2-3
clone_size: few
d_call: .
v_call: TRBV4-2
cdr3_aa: CASSPGLTDTQYF
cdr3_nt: TGTGCCAGCAGCCCCGGGCTCACAGATACGCAGTATTTT

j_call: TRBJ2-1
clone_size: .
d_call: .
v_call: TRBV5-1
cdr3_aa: CASSLEESSYNEQFF
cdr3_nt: TGCGCCAGCAGCTTGGAGGAAAGCTCCTACAATGAGCAGTTCTTC

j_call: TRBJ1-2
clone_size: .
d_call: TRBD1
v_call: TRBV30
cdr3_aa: CAWSGDRTGRYGYTF
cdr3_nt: TGTGCCTGGAGTGGAGATCGGACAGGGAGGTATGGCTACACCTTC

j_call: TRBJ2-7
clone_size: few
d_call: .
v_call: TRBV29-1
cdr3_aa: CSVEVRQGGYEQYF
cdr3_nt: TGCAGCGTTGAAGTCCGGCAGGGGGGCTACGAGCAGTACTTC

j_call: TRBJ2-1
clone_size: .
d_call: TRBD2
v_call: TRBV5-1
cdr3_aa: CASSPVGLAYEQFF
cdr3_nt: TGCGCCAGCAGCCCCGTCGGACTAGCCTATGAGCAGTTCTTC

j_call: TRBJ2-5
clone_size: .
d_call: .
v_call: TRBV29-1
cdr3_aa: CSVRSAGETQYF
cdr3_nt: TGCAGCGTTAGATCTGCTGGGGAGACCCAGTACTTC

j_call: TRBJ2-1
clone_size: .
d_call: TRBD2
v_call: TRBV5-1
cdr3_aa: CASSDRSSGMAYNEQFF
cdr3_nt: TGCGCCAGCAGCGACCGTAGTAGCGGGATGGCCTACAATGAGCAGTTCTTC

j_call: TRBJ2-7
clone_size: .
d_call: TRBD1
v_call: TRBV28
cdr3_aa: CASSLTGTVNNHEQYF
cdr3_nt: TGTGCCAGCAGTTTAACTGGGACAGTAAACAACCACGAGCAGTACTTC

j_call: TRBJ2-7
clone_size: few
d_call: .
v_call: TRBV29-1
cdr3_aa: CSVEEVSGRIEQYF
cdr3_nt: TGCAGCGTTGAAGAGGTATCAGGGCGAATCGAGCAGTACTTC

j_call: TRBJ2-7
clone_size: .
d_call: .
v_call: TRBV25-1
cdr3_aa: CASSGRTAPYEQYF
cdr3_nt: TGTGCCAGCAGTGGGCGGACTGCCCCCTACGAGCAGTACTTC

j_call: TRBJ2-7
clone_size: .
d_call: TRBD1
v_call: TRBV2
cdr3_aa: CASSVWGQSYEQYF
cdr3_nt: TGTGCCAGCAGTGTATGGGGACAGAGCTACGAGCAGTACTTC

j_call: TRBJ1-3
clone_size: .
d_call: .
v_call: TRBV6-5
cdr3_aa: CASRFTGGNTIYF
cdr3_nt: TGTGCCAGCAGATTTACAGGGGGAAACACCATATATTTT

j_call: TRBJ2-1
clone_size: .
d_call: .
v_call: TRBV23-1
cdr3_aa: CASSPRPSNEQFF
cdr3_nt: TGCGCCAGCAGTCCCAGACCCTCCAATGAGCAGTTCTTC

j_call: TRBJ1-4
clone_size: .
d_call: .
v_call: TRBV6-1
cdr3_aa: CATAGGKDEKLFF
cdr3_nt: TGTGCCACGGCCGGGGGGAAGGATGAAAAACTGTTTTTT

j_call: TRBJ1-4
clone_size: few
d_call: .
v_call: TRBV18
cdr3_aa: CASSQAQWEKLFF
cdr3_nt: TGTGCCAGCTCACAAGCCCAGTGGGAAAAACTGTTTTTT

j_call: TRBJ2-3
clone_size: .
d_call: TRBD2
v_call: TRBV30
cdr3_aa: CAWKRGSGADTQYF
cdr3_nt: TGTGCCTGGAAACGCGGGAGTGGTGCAGATACGCAGTATTTT

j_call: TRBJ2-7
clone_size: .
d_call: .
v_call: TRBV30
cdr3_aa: CAWSVGRYYEQYF
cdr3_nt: TGTGCCTGGAGTGTTGGTCGGTACTACGAGCAGTACTTC

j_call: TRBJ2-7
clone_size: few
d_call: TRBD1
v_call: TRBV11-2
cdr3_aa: CASSLAGTGTQYF
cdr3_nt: TGTGCCAGCAGCCTAGCCGGGACAGGGACGCAGTACTTC

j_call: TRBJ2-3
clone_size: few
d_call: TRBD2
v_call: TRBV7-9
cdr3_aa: CASSHPGGLAGVDTQYF
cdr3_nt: TGTGCCAGCAGCCATCCGGGGGGACTAGCGGGAGTAGATACGCAGTATTTT

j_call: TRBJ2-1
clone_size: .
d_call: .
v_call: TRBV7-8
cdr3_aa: CASSLGLPGGNEQFF
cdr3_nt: TGTGCCAGCAGCTTAGGGCTACCTGGGGGGAATGAGCAGTTCTTC

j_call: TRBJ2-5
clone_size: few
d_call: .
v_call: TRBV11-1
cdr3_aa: CASSWGRQETQYF
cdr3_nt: TGTGCCAGCAGCTGGGGACGGCAAGAGACCCAGTACTTC